The present T cell receptor beta chain was sequenced within a study of blood T cells in healthy people across ages. This CDR3 spans 11 amino acids. Germline CDR1 and CDR2: GTSNPN and SVGIG (reference sequence). Notes on this clonotype: The junction departs from the called germline gene at one end, perhaps through a read error.

Using a J-beta primer mix together with a sample-barcoded 5' primer, a second PCR was run for roughly 7 to 12 cycles. TCRdb reprocessed the 5' RACE reads via MiXCR and lists one record per CDR3 protein. The sample yields almost 800,000 distinct CDR3 sequences, 55% to 75% seen once. The sample comprised blood. The sequence derives from a man in his thirties or forties in good health. The chain is built from TRBV30 and TRBJ1-2; D unresolved. In DNA form, the CDR3 reads TGTGCCGGGAGTGCCGGTAGCGGCTACACCTTC. Protein product: CAGSAGSGYTF.